These T cell receptor beta chains were read from a single sample in a study of CD8+ T cells in alopecia areata. Profiling relied on immunoSEQ multiplex PCR, and the TCRdb table lists in-frame clones only, not all of them. The sample holds roughly 220,000 clones; just over 65% are singletons and the top ten take roughly 1.2%. The material sequenced was CD4+ T cells sorted from blood, taken at approximately week 45, from a patient treated with tofacitinib. Receptor source: a human donor with alopecia areata. Each CDR3 is given with its conserved first and last residue. The order of the fields is clone size, J gene, D gene, V gene, CDR3 protein, CDR3 DNA. A D gene is named only where the DNA matches it firmly. Clone size is given for some rows only: seen once, a few or many times, or a class if the clone is expanded.

few TRBJ2-2 TRBD1 TRBV14 CASSWTGTGELFF TGTGCCAGCAGTTGGACAGGCACCGGGGAGCTGTTTTTT
few TRBJ1-2 TRBD1 TRBV18 CASAGQGNYGYTF TGTGCCAGCGCGGGACAGGGAAACTATGGCTACACCTTC
- TRBJ1-2 TRBD1 TRBV6-5 CASRMTGAHGYTF TGTGCCAGCAGAATGACAGGGGCGCACGGCTACACCTTC
- TRBJ2-3 TRBD2 TRBV4-3 CASSQGIAGGGDTQYF TGCGCCAGCAGCCAAGGGATAGCGGGGGGCGGAGATACGCAGTATTTT
few TRBJ2-7 TRBD1 TRBV29-1 CSVDSTGGGEQYF TGCAGCGTCGATTCGACAGGGGGAGGCGAGCAGTACTTC
- TRBJ2-3 - TRBV29-1 CSVENNRADTQYF TGCAGCGTTGAAAATAATAGGGCGGATACGCAGTATTTT
- TRBJ2-2 - TRBV30 CAWSLNTGELFF TGTGCCTGGAGTCTAAACACCGGGGAGCTGTTTTTT
- TRBJ1-2 - TRBV29-1 CSVEQETANYGYTF TGCAGCGTTGAACAGGAGACCGCTAACTATGGCTACACCTTC
- TRBJ2-1 - TRBV7-3 CASSPPGTLYNEQFF TGTGCCAGCAGTCCCCCCGGGACTTTATACAATGAGCAGTTCTTC
medium-sized TRBJ1-6 - TRBV14 CASSQVGPRGNSPLHF TGTGCCAGCAGCCAAGTTGGACCGAGGGGGAATTCACCCCTCCACTTT
- TRBJ1-1 TRBD1 TRBV7-9 CASSPGGTMNTEAFF TGTGCCAGCAGCCCAGGGGGCACCATGAACACTGAAGCTTTCTTT
many TRBJ2-6 - TRBV14 CASSQRGFGANVLTF TGTGCCAGCAGCCAAAGGGGGTTTGGGGCCAACGTCCTGACTTTC
- TRBJ2-2 - TRBV5-1 CASSWKAHTGELFF TGCGCCAGCAGCTGGAAGGCCCACACCGGGGAGCTGTTTTTT
- TRBJ2-5 TRBD2 TRBV2 CASSGPSGGEETQYF TGTGCCAGCAGTGGCCCTAGCGGGGGCGAAGAGACCCAGTACTTC
- TRBJ1-2 - TRBV30 CAWSVEGGYGYTF TGTGCCTGGAGTGTGGAGGGGGGCTATGGCTACACCTTC
- TRBJ1-6 - TRBV5-6 CASSSNSPLHF TGTGCCAGCAGCTCCAACTCACCCCTCCACTTT
- TRBJ2-3 TRBD1 TRBV11-2 CASRIGTAGGDTQYF TGTGCCAGCAGAATCGGGACAGCCGGTGGGGATACGCAGTATTTT
- TRBJ2-1 - TRBV27 CASSRDFSSYNEQFF TGTGCCAGCAGTCGGGACTTTAGCTCCTACAATGAGCAGTTCTTC
once TRBJ2-1 - TRBV5-1 CASSSGYNEQFF TGCGCCAGCAGCTCGGGTTACAATGAGCAGTTCTTC
few TRBJ1-3 - TRBV7-8 CASSPYRILLSLSSGNTIYF TGTGCCAGCAGCCCATATCGCATTTTGCTCTCCCTAAGCTCTGGAAACACCATATATTTT
few TRBJ2-3 TRBD2 TRBV7-8 CASSPDVAGGLADTQYF TGTGCCAGCAGCCCAGATGTAGCGGGGGGCCTCGCAGATACGCAGTATTTT
few TRBJ1-4 - TRBV19 CASSAEKLFF TGTGCCAGTTCGGCGGAAAAACTGTTTTTT
- TRBJ1-2 TRBD1 TRBV29-1 CSVRDRGPGGYTF TGCAGCGTCCGGGACAGGGGGCCTGGTGGCTACACCTTC
- TRBJ2-2 - TRBV30 CAWSRGGPNTGELFF TGTGCCTGGAGCCGCGGGGGCCCGAACACCGGGGAGCTGTTTTTT
few TRBJ1-6 - TRBV6-1 CASKEDSYNSPLHF TGTGCCAGCAAGGAAGATTCCTATAATTCACCCCTCCACTTT